Reported below is one TCR beta chain. Its cognate antigen has yet to be identified. Possible read error: a much larger clone is one base away. The sample originates from a study of T cells generated in artificial thymic organoids (dated by TCRdb to about 2017). The study in broad terms: In some experiments, thymic T cells were further FACS-purified to deplete CD4 immature single positive or double positive precursors. The study compared the TCR alpha and beta CDR3 repertoires of CD8 single positive T cells derived from in vitro artificial thymic organoids against those of naive CD8 T cells from thymus and peripheral blood. The repertoire sequencing data shown were described as representative of three independent experiments.

What the study reported, not specific to this receptor: Organoid-derived CD8 single positive T cells showed physiological TCR clonotype diversity comparable to thymic and blood naive CD8 T cells.

From the cysteine through the phenylalanine, the CDR3 covers 14 amino acids. Just CDR3 DNA is preserved here, 42 bases in frame from base 1. The CDR1 and CDR2 encoded by the germline V gene are SGDLS and YYNGEE. TCRalpha and TCRbeta libraries were amplified separately by semi-nested PCR with Advantage 2 and reverse primers in the TRAC or TRBC constant regions. The amount of total RNA used for first-strand cDNA synthesis ranged from roughly 3.5 to 550 ng. TCR cDNA libraries were generated by 5'-RACE using the SMARTer PCR cDNA Synthesis kit, with a poly-dT primer employed for first-strand synthesis. The semi-nested reverse primers in the constant regions carried 5-nucleotide sample-specific barcodes, and the PCR products were cleaned up with the Zymo DNA Clean and Concentrator-5 kit. Up to ten barcoded samples were pooled, ligated to Illumina adaptors and sequenced as 2 x 150 bp paired-end reads on an Illumina MiSeq. From the authors' description of their analysis: Demultiplexed reads were aligned with BLAT to a custom library of all human TRAV, TRAJ, TRBV, TRBD and TRBJ combinations from IMGT. The best BLAT hits were picked using pslCDnaFilter (-maxAligns=1, -ignoreIntrons), and custom Perl scripts were used to calculate clonotype frequencies. TCRdb applied fastp at Q25 and MiXCR to the public reads, then kept only in-frame beta chains. Identical CDR3 proteins give one entry, which carries the most common genes and DNA. The V and J calls follow TCRdb's processing rather than the paper's. This sample comprises around 8,500 distinct CDR3 sequences, 18% of them detected only once. The top ten clonotypes cover around 1.4% of the sample.

Enrichment of primary CD8+ T cells was performed with magnetic beads using the Miltenyi CD8+ T cell Isolation Kit. Before RNA extraction, CD3+TCRalphabeta+CD8 single positive T cells from both organoids and thymus were sorted by FACS. For each sample, the RNeasy Micro kit was used to purify total RNA from about 40,000 to 200,000 sorted cells, and RNA quality was checked on an Agilent RNA 6000 Nano chip. Thymic fragments were dissected, disrupted by pipetting and passed through a 70 um strainer to release thymocytes. The sequence derives from a human donor who gave cord blood stem cells for thymic organoid culture, a cardiac surgery patient who gave postnatal thymus, or a blood donor (not recorded which). The chain joins TRBV9 to TRBJ1-2, with no reliable assignment of the D segment. The sequenced material came from naive CD8+ T cells from the thymus. What the cell subset or site label conveys for this sample: CD3+TCRalphabeta+CD8SP T cells; for blood, CD45RO-CCR7+ naive CD8+ T cells. The DNA reads TGTGACAGCAGCGATGGGGATACTAACTATGGCTACACCTTC. This codes for CDSSDGDTNYGYTF.